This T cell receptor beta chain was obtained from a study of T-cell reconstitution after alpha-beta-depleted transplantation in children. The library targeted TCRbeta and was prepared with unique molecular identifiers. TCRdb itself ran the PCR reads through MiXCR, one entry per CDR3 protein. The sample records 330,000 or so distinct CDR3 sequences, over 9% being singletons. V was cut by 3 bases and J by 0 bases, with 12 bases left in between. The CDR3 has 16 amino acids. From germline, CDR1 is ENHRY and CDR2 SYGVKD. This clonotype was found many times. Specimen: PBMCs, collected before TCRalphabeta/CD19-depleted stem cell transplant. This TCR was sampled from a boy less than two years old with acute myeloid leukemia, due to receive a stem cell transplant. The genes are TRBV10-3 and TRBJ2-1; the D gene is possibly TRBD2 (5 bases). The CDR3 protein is CAISDEREFSYNEQFF. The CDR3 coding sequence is TGTGCCATCAGTGACGAGAGGGAGTTCTCCTACAATGAGCAGTTCTTC.